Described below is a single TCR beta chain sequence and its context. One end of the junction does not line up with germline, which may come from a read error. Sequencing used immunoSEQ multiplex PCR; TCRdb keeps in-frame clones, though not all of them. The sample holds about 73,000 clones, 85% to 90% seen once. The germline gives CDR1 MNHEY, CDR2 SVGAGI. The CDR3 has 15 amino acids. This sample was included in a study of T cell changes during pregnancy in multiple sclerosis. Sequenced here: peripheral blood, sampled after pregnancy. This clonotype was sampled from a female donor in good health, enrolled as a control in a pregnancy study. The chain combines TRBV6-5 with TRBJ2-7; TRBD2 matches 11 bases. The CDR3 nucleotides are TGTGCCAGCAGGTCCGGGACTAGCGGTTCCTACAAGCAGTACTTC. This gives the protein CASRSGTSGSYKQYF.